The present TCR beta chain was sequenced within a study of blood T cell repertoires in COVID-19. Study information: Nucleic acid was either cDNA or gDNA, and it came from T cells, B-cell-depleted T cells, or PBMCs.

Germline loops: CDR1 SNHLY, CDR2 FYNNEI. Trimming removed 2 bases from V and 4 bases from J, with 6 bases in between. This CDR3 region has 14 residues. The authors' processing: The assay estimated nucleated cells by amplifying reference gene primers. Profiling relied on immunoSEQ multiplex PCR, and the TCRdb table lists in-frame clones only, not all of them. V and J calls and clone size are as listed in that table; D and trimming were resolved from the DNA. The sample has 95,000 to 150,000 clones, about 86% seen once. This sequence was found in a woman aged 45-65 years with acute or convalescent COVID-19. The chain links TRBV2 to TRBJ1-6, with D hard to call. The specimen was peripheral blood. CDR3 region: CASSEYSYNSPLHF. CDR3 DNA sequence: TGTGCCAGCAGTGAATATAGTTATAATTCACCCCTCCACTTT.